These 25 T cell receptor beta chains came from one sample sequenced in a study of radiation and T cells in renal cell carcinoma. Sequencing was performed with immunoSEQ multiplex PCR; in TCRdb, only in-frame clones are kept and a portion is missing. The data show 130,000 to 150,000 clones, roughly 90% seen once. Documented time point: baseline pretreatment blood. Treatment meaning: 15 Gy SBRT to primary tumor, nephrectomy 4 weeks later. The sequenced sample was blood, obtained from a patient whose treatment included radiotherapy and nephrectomy. The receptors stem from a woman aged 70-85 years with renal cell carcinoma.

In its sample, this clone was seen once. The CDR3 region has the DNA TGCGCCAGCAGCTTAAGGGTGGGTGATAATTCACCCCTCCACTTT. Encoded protein: CASSLRVGDNSPLHF. The V call is TRBV5-1, the J call TRBJ1-6; D uncertain. The V end lost 2 bases, the J end lost 5 bases, and 11 bases lay between the germline ends. Germline V gives CDR1 SGHRS, CDR2 YFSETQ. The CDR3 is 15 amino acids. Full variable domain (outside the CDR3, taken from reference TRBV5-1 and TRBJ1-6): KAGVTQTPRYLIKTRGQQVTLSCSPISGHRSVSWYQQTPGQGLQFLFEYFSETQRNKGNFPGRFSGRQFSNSRSEMNVSTLELGDSALYLCASSLRVGDNSPLHFGNGTRLTVT.

The rearrangement links TRBV11-2 to TRBJ1-2; TRBD1 matches at 7 bases. Germline V CDR1 and CDR2: SGHAT, FQNNGV. V was pared by 5 bases and J by 6 bases, with 12 bases of the junction left unmatched. This CDR3 region has 15 residues. The CDR3 nucleotides read TGTGCCAGCAGCAAAAGCCGGGACAGCCACCATGGCTACACCTTC. Residues: CASSKSRDSHHGYTF.

J is TRBJ2-1 and V is TRBV2; D gene uncertain. The germline V gene has CDR1 SNHLY and CDR2 FYNNEI. This CDR3 has 12 amino acids. The V gene lost 7 bases and the J gene lost 7 bases, with 11 bases spanning the gap. CDR3 DNA: TGTGCCAGCATTCTTTGGGTAAATGAGCAGTTCTTC. Amino acids: CASILWVNEQFF.

The chain is built from TRBV18 and TRBJ1-2, with D hard to call. Between the trimmed V and J ends, which lost 2 bases and 3 bases, there was a span of 7 bases. The CDR3 contains 13 residues. Germline CDR1 reads KGHSH; CDR2 reads LQKENI. The CDR3 is CASSPTSDYGYTF. CDR3 nucleotide sequence: TGTGCCAGCTCACCAACAAGTGACTATGGCTACACCTTC.

This clone has a single count. The V call is TRBV4-3, the J call TRBJ2-7; the D gene could be TRBD1 or TRBD2 (6 bases each). CDR1 is LGHNA, CDR2 YSLEER, per germline. With 0 bases removed from V and 4 bases from J, the gap between germline ends came to 10 bases. This CDR3 is built from 14 residues. The chain's CDR3 is CASSQDVGGYEQYF. As DNA, the CDR3 is TGCGCCAGCAGCCAAGATGTAGGGGGGTACGAGCAGTACTTC.

The chain combines TRBV12-5 with TRBJ1-1; TRBD1 matches at 8 bases. The CDR3 loop spans 15 amino acids. V lost 2 bases, J lost 7 bases, and 9 bases stayed unmatched. Germline assignment: CDR1 LGHNT and CDR2 FRNRAP. CDR3 DNA sequence: TGTGCTAGTGGTTTGACCACAGGGGGGATGCTTGAAGCTTTCTTT. Amino acids: CASGLTTGGMLEAFF.

The chain joins TRBV19 to TRBJ1-1; D gene ambiguous. This CDR3 is 13 amino acids long. V was cut by 7 bases and J by 0 bases, with 9 bases left in between. CDR1 LNHDA and CDR2 SQIVND come from the germline V gene (reference sequence). The CDR3 reads CASNPALNTEAFF. CDR3 nucleotides: TGTGCCAGTAACCCGGCCCTGAACACTGAAGCTTTCTTT.

The chain carries TRBV13 and TRBJ2-5, with 8 bases that match TRBD1. The CDR3 consists of 15 residues. Germline V gene sequence: CDR1 PRHDT, CDR2 FYEKMQ (reference sequence). V gave up 4 bases and J gave up 6 bases; unmatched junction bases: 10. CDR3 sequence (DNA): TGTGCCAGCAGCTACACCGAAAGGACAGGGAAGACCCAGTACTTC. Translating gives CASSYTERTGKTQYF. Variable domain in full (rest from reference TRBV13 and TRBJ2-5): AAGVIQSPRHLIKEKRETATLKCYPIPRHDTVYWYQQGPGQDPQFLISFYEKMQSDKGSIPDRFSAQQFSDYHSELNMSSLELGDSALYFCASSYTERTGKTQYFGPGTRLLVL.

J is TRBJ1-5 and V is TRBV2, with no clear D. The CDR3 contains 15 residues. V gave up 5 bases and J gave up 1 base, with 12 bases separating them. CDR1 and CDR2 (germline): SNHLY, FYNNEI. CDR3 bases: TGTGCCAGCAGTCGGGAATCGGGAAGCAATCAGCCCCAGCATTTT. It codes for CASSRESGSNQPQHF.

The chain employs TRBV7-9 and TRBJ1-2; 8 bases agree with TRBD1. This CDR3 spans 15 amino acids. The V gene end was trimmed by 4 bases and the J gene end by 5 bases; junction bases not matched to a gene: 9. Germline lookup yields CDR1 SEHNR and CDR2 FQNEAQ (reference sequence). The chain's CDR3 is CASSYGQGVGYGYTF. CDR3 bases: TGTGCCAGCAGCTACGGACAGGGCGTTGGGTATGGCTACACCTTC.

V gene TRBV7-2 combines with J gene TRBJ2-7; possible D gene TRBD1, 6 bases. With 6 bases removed from V and 3 bases from J, the gap between germline ends came to 15 bases. Germline loops: CDR1 SGHTA, CDR2 FQGNSA. The CDR3 spans 14 residues. CDR3 sequence (DNA): TGTGCCAGCAGTATACAGGGTGGGGGCTACGAGCAGTACTTC. It is translated as CASSIQGGGYEQYF.

This chain uses TRBV9 with TRBJ1-2; D might be TRBD1 (5 bases). The germline V gene has CDR1 SGDLS and CDR2 YYNGEE. CDR3 length: 12 amino acids. Trimming pared 4 bases from V and 7 bases from J, leaving 11 bases between. CDR3 DNA: TGTGCCAGCAGCCCAGGGACGAGTGGCTACACCTTC. Translated, it gives CASSPGTSGYTF. Looking up the rest from reference TRBV9 and TRBJ1-2 gives the full variable domain: DSGVTQTPKHLITATGQRVTLRCSPRSGDLSVYWYQQSLDQGLQFLIQYYNGEERAKGNILERFSAQQFPDLHSELNLSSLELGDSALYFCASSPGTSGYTFGSGTRLTVV.

This sequence joins TRBV7-9 and TRBJ2-1; D uncertain. Germline assignment: CDR1 SEHNR and CDR2 FQNEAQ (reference sequence). Trimming took off 5 bases at V and 0 bases at J, with 8 bases between the two ends. This CDR3 has 14 amino acids. The CDR3 DNA reads as TGTGCCAGCAGCGACAAGAGCTCCTACAATGAGCAGTTCTTC. Translating it yields CASSDKSSYNEQFF.

This clone was observed a single time. V usage is TRBV19 and J usage is TRBJ1-2; unclear D gene. Trimming removed 8 bases at V and 8 bases at J, with 15 bases between. This CDR3 has 12 amino acids. Germline V lookup: CDR1 LNHDA, CDR2 SQIVND (reference sequence). The CDR3 here is CASFGPLGGYTF. As DNA, the CDR3 is TGTGCCAGTTTCGGGCCACTCGGGGGCTACACCTTC.

V usage is TRBV6-4 and J usage is TRBJ2-3; TRBD2 aligns across 8 bases. Germline lookup yields CDR1 MRHNA and CDR2 SNTAGT. The V and J ends lost 5 bases and 0 bases, in that order; junction bases with no gene match: 7. This CDR3 comprises 16 residues. CDR3 sequence: CASSHGGGSSTDTQYF. Here the CDR3 DNA reads TGTGCCAGCAGTCATGGCGGGGGGTCCAGCACAGATACGCAGTATTTT.

The CDR3 nucleotides read TGCGCCAGCAGCGGGCTAGCGGGAGAGACCCAGTACTTC. Its translation is CASSGLAGETQYF. This sequence joins TRBV10-2 and TRBJ2-5; 8 nucleotides align to TRBD2. There are 13 residues in the CDR3. Germline lookup yields CDR1 WSHSY and CDR2 SAAADI. The junction had 4 bases not matched to a gene; V was cut back by 6 bases and J by 4 bases.

V gene TRBV21-1 combines with J gene TRBJ1-2. TRBV21-1 is recorded as a pseudogene. The CDR3 loop spans 15 amino acids. CDR3 sequence reads: CASSHRSLYNYGYTF. The CDR3 nucleotides read TGTGCCAGCAGCCACCGATCACTTTATAACTATGGCTACACCTTC.

This chain uses TRBV25-1 with TRBJ1-6; 8 bases match TRBD1. Trimming cost V 9 bases and J 8 bases; bases outside gene matches: 3. CDR1 is MGHDK, CDR2 SYGVNS, per germline. This CDR3 comprises 12 residues. The CDR3 spells CASRQGHSPLHF. In DNA form, the CDR3 reads TGTGCCAGTAGACAGGGGCATTCACCCCTCCACTTT.

This chain connects TRBV9 to TRBJ2-5, with D unclear. The CDR3 is 14 amino acids. Germline loops: CDR1 SGDLS, CDR2 YYNGEE. The V gene lost 0 bases and the J gene lost 5 bases, with 11 bases spanning the gap. The CDR3 region is CASSVVKGRETQYF. The CDR3 nucleotides are TGTGCCAGCAGCGTAGTGAAGGGTAGGGAGACCCAGTACTTC. The variable domain in full, completed from reference TRBV9 and TRBJ2-5, reads DSGVTQTPKHLITATGQRVTLRCSPRSGDLSVYWYQQSLDQGLQFLIQYYNGEERAKGNILERFSAQQFPDLHSELNLSSLELGDSALYFCASSVVKGRETQYFGPGTRLLVL.

The V and J genes are TRBV7-3 and TRBJ2-2; D assignment may be TRBD1 or TRBD2 (7 bases each). Germline V gene data show CDR1 as SGHTA and CDR2 as FQGTGA. CDR3 length: 16 residues. Trimming removed 6 bases from V and 0 bases from J, with 14 bases in between. In DNA, the CDR3 is TGTGCCAGCAGATCCGGGGGGACAGCGAACACCGGGGAGCTGTTTTTT. Translated, it gives CASRSGGTANTGELFF.

The V and J genes are TRBV4-1 and TRBJ1-5; D possibly corresponds to TRBD1 (6 bases). In germline, CDR1 is MGHRA, CDR2 YSYEKL. The CDR3 has 15 residues. V lost 1 base and J lost 7, with 14 bases in between. In DNA form, the CDR3 reads TGCGCCAGCAGCCAAGTCGACAGGAATAACCAGCCCCAGCATTTT. Protein sequence: CASSQVDRNNQPQHF.

The chain employs TRBV4-3 and TRBJ2-5; D assignment may be TRBD1 or TRBD2 (6 bases each). CDR3 size: 14 residues. Germline loops: CDR1 LGHNA, CDR2 YSLEER. Trimming removed 1 base from V and 4 bases from J, with 10 bases in between. The CDR3 bases are TGCGCCAGCAGCCAAGTCCGGGGGCGAGAGACCCAGTACTTC. Encoded protein: CASSQVRGRETQYF.

CDR3 coding DNA: TGTGCCAGCAGCGTAGTAGGTGCGGATTCACCCCTCCACTTT. Protein: CASSVVGADSPLHF. The J gene is TRBJ1-6, the V gene TRBV9; D is undetermined. Germline loops: CDR1 SGDLS, CDR2 YYNGEE. Trimming stripped 0 bases from V and 8 bases from J, with 9 bases between. The length of the CDR3 is 14 residues.

This rearrangement joins TRBV5-1 to TRBJ2-5, with a tentative D call TRBD1 (6 bases). Germline CDR1 SGHRS, CDR2 YFSETQ. The V end lost 0 bases, the J end lost 5 bases, and 8 bases lay between the germline ends. The CDR3 runs 13 residues. The CDR3 DNA is TGCGCCAGCAGCTTGGACAGGGTCGAGACCCAGTACTTC. Its translation is CASSLDRVETQYF.

V usage is TRBV11-2 and J usage is TRBJ2-3; 8 bases align to TRBD2. CDR3 length: 16 residues. The ends lost 0 bases at V and 3 bases at J; junction bases unmatched: 5. Germline V gene data show CDR1 as SGHAT and CDR2 as FQNNGV. The CDR3 loop is CASSLDGGGITDTQYF. Written as DNA, the CDR3 is TGTGCCAGCAGCTTAGACGGCGGGGGGATAACAGATACGCAGTATTTT.